Following are 15 T cell receptor beta chains from one sample sequenced in a study of CD8+ T cells in alopecia areata. Sequencing used cDNA as its template, made by extracting RNA and reverse transcribing it. This table comes from immunoSEQ multiplex PCR, and its TCRdb copy is limited to in-frame clones, with some not included. Among roughly 120,000 clones listed, about 50% were seen once. The treatment denotes: oral pan-JAK inhibitor, 5-10 mg twice daily. The sequences come from CD4+ T cells sorted from blood, collected at week 4, from a patient treated with tofacitinib. These receptor sequences come from a human donor with alopecia areata.

The chain links TRBV30 to TRBJ1-1; D not certain. Trimming pared 2 bases from V and 3 bases from J, leaving 4 bases between. The CDR3 runs 11 residues. Germline CDR1 is GTSNPN and CDR2 is SVGIG (reference sequence). The chain's CDR3 is CAWSSYTEAFF. The CDR3, as DNA: TGTGCCTGGAGTTCCTACACTGAAGCTTTCTTT.

In this sample, this clone turned up a few times. The chain carries TRBV4-1 and TRBJ1-1; unclear D gene. Germline V gives CDR1 MGHRA, CDR2 YSYEKL. Trimming removed 0 bases from V and 0 bases from J, with 8 bases in between. The CDR3 contains 15 residues. The CDR3: CASSQDLPLNTEAFF. The CDR3 DNA sequence: TGCGCCAGCAGCCAAGATTTGCCCCTGAACACTGAAGCTTTCTTT.

By its share, this clone is medium-sized (0.01 to 0.1%). The chain employs TRBV14 and TRBJ1-3; D is unresolved. Trimming left V 4 bases short and J 0 bases short, with 7 bases between. This CDR3 region has 14 residues. In germline, CDR1 is SGHDN, CDR2 FVKESK. CDR3 amino acids: CASSPGHSGNTIYF. DNA of the CDR3: TGTGCCAGCAGCCCCGGCCACTCTGGAAACACCATATATTTT. Full variable domain (outside the CDR3, taken from reference TRBV14 and TRBJ1-3): EAGVTQFPSHSVIEKGQTVTLRCDPISGHDNLYWYRRVMGKEIKFLLHFVKESKQDESGMPNNRFLAERTGGTYSTLKVQPAELEDSGVYFCASSPGHSGNTIYFGEGSWLTVV.

The V and J genes are TRBV18 and TRBJ2-5; 10 positions match TRBD1. The CDR3 spans 15 residues. V shed 3 bases, J shed 6 bases, and the junction held 7 bases outside the gene matches. Germline CDR1 is KGHSH and CDR2 is LQKENI. CDR3 loop: CASSPRDRGPKTQYF. CDR3 in DNA: TGTGCCAGCTCACCCCGGGACAGGGGTCCGAAGACCCAGTACTTC.

The gene calls are TRBV29-1 and TRBJ1-1, with 8 bases fitting TRBD1. V shed 6 bases, J shed 2 bases, and the junction held 14 bases outside the gene matches. The germline V gene has CDR1 SQVTM and CDR2 ANQGSEA. The CDR3 runs to 16 residues. The DNA of the CDR3 is TGCAGCGTGGCAACCCTGACAGGGGCCAGAAACACTGAAGCTTTCTTT. This gives the protein CSVATLTGARNTEAFF.

This clone was seen a handful of times. The CDR3 here is CASSGGDLRETQYF. The CDR3 nucleotides read TGTGCCAGCAGCGGAGGGGACCTCCGAGAGACCCAGTACTTC. The V call is TRBV9, the J call TRBJ2-5; D possibly matches TRBD1 or TRBD2 (5 bases each). Trimming took off 3 bases at V and 4 bases at J, with 13 bases between the two ends. From germline, CDR1 is SGDLS and CDR2 YYNGEE. The CDR3 is 14 amino acids.

This chain joins TRBV5-1 and TRBJ2-1, with 8 bases lining up with TRBD1. The J segment lost 3 bases and the V segment lost 3 bases, leaving 2 bases of the junction unmatched. CDR1 and CDR2 from the germline V gene are SGHRS and YFSETQ. The length of the CDR3 is 14 residues. In nucleotides, the CDR3 is TGCGCCAGCAGCTCGGGACAGGTCTACAATGAGCAGTTCTTC. It codes for CASSSGQVYNEQFF.

The chain carries TRBV7-9 and TRBJ1-1; possibly TRBD1 for D (6 bases). V was shortened by 5 bases and J by 0 bases, with 10 bases between the two germline ends. CDR1 and CDR2 (germline): SEHNR, FQNEAQ (reference sequence). The CDR3 consists of 14 residues. CDR3 nucleotide sequence: TGTGCCAGCAGCCTAGGGGGTATGAACACTGAAGCTTTCTTT. Protein sequence: CASSLGGMNTEAFF.

The table lists this clone with a few counts. This chain joins TRBV7-9 and TRBJ2-7; 7 bases agree with TRBD1. V was clipped by 5 bases and J by 4 bases; unmatched bases: 8. CDR1 and CDR2 (germline): SEHNR, FQNEAQ (reference sequence). This CDR3 contains 14 residues. The chain's CDR3 is CASSVDRAWYEQYF. As DNA, the CDR3 is TGTGCCAGCAGCGTTGACAGGGCTTGGTACGAGCAGTACTTC.

For this clone: Additional DNA sequences in this sample encode the identical CDR3. This rearrangement joins TRBV30 to TRBJ2-1, with 7 bases identical to TRBD1. The CDR3 has 15 amino acids. The germline CDR1 and CDR2 sequences are GTSNPN and SVGIG (reference sequence). V shed 0 bases and J 0 bases; nucleotides not matched to a gene: 2. CDR3 region: CAWSVGQSSYNEQFF. CDR3 nucleotides: TGTGCCTGGAGTGTGGGACAGAGCTCCTACAATGAGCAGTTCTTC.

The rearrangement uses TRBV29-1 and TRBJ2-7; D is uncertain. The V gene's germline CDR1 is SQVTM and CDR2 ANQGSEA. Deletions cut 4 bases from V and 7 bases from J, with 17 bases between. This CDR3 comprises 13 residues. The CDR3 reads CSVAIQSNGEQYF. In nucleotides, the CDR3 is TGCAGCGTTGCAATACAGAGCAACGGGGAGCAGTACTTC.

The chain couples TRBV5-1 to TRBJ1-1; TRBD1 might be the D (5 bases). The germline CDR1 and CDR2 sequences are SGHRS and YFSETQ. V was clipped by 4 bases and J by 0 bases, with 10 bases between them. The CDR3 length is 14 residues. CDR3 loop: CASSDQGMNTEAFF. In DNA form, the CDR3 reads TGCGCCAGCAGCGACCAGGGTATGAACACTGAAGCTTTCTTT.

This clone was detected a few times. The chain recombines TRBV9 with TRBJ1-1; D unclear. V shed 3 bases and J shed 4 bases, with 13 bases lying between them. The length of the CDR3 is 14 residues. Germline V gene sequence: CDR1 SGDLS, CDR2 YYNGEE. CDR3 region: CASSGLWTGTEAFF. The CDR3 DNA sequence: TGTGCCAGCAGCGGTTTATGGACGGGCACTGAAGCTTTCTTT.

The V gene is TRBV7-2, the J gene TRBJ2-5; 9 nucleotides match TRBD1. V lost 1 base to trimming and J lost 4 bases; unmatched junction nucleotides: 4. This CDR3 comprises 15 residues. Per germline, CDR1 SGHTA and CDR2 FQGNSA. The CDR3 coding sequence is TGTGCCAGCAGCTTAGACAGGGGGCAGGTAGAGACCCAGTACTTC. This gives the protein CASSLDRGQVETQYF.

This clone came up a few times. The chain couples TRBV10-3 to TRBJ2-7; perhaps TRBD2 as D (6 bases). Germline V gives CDR1 ENHRY, CDR2 SYGVKD. Trimming shortened V by 6 bases and J by 2 bases, and 14 bases separated the two germline ends. This CDR3 has 14 amino acids. CDR3 loop: CAISPREQPYEQYF. In DNA form, the CDR3 reads TGTGCCATCAGCCCGCGGGAACAGCCCTACGAGCAGTACTTC.